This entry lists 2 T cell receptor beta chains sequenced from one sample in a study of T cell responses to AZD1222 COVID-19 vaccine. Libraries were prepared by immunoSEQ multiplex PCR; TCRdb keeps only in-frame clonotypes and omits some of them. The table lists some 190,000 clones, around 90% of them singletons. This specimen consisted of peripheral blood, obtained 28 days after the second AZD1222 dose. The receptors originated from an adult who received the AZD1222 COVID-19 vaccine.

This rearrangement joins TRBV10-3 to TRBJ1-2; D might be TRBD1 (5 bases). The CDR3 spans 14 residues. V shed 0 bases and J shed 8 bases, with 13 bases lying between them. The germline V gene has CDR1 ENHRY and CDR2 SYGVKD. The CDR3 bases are TGTGCCATCAGTGAGTCTAGGGGATCTAGGGGCTACACCTTC. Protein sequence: CAISESRGSRGYTF.

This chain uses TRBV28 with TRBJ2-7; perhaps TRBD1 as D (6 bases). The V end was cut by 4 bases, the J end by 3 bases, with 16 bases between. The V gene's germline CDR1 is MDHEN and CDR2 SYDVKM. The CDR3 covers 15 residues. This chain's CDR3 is CASSSAQGAGYEQYF. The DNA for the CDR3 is TGTGCCAGCAGTTCCGCACAGGGAGCTGGCTACGAGCAGTACTTC.